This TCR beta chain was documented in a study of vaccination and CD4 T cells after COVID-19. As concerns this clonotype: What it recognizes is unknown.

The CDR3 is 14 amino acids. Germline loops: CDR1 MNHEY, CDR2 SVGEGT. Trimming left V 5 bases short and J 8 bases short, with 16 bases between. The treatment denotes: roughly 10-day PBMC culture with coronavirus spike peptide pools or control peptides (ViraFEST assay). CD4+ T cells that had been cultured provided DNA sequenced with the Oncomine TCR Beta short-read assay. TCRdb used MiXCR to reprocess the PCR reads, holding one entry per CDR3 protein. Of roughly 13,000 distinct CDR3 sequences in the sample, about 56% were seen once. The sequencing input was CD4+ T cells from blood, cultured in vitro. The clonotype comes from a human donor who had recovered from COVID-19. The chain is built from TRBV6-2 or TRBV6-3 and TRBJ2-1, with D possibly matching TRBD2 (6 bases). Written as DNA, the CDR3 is TGTGCCAGCAGTGCCGTGACTAGGAACTATGAGCAGTTCTTC. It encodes CASSAVTRNYEQFF.